Below, one T cell receptor (beta chain) is given with its context. Its antigen is unknown. These data originate in a study of T cells in localized non-small cell lung cancer. Study-level points and caveats: Because only a single region of the tumor was sequenced, heterogeneity remains possible. Peak T cell clonality was found in uninvolved adjacent lung, exceeding tumor. Density of T cells in blood, when higher, went with longer overall survival. Paired adjacent lung recovered a median roughly 54 of the top 100 tumor clones.

The germline V gene has CDR1 MRHNA and CDR2 SNTAGT. With 10 bases removed from V and 1 base from J, the gap between germline ends came to 8 bases. The CDR3 covers 13 residues. Using immunoSEQ multiplex PCR, the repertoire was profiled, and TCRdb retains in-frame clones only, with some absent. Here the sample spans around 18,000 clones, roughly four fifths being singletons. The chain is built from TRBV6-4 and TRBJ2-6, with D perhaps TRBD1 (6 bases). The source of this sequence is a female donor at least 60 years old with stage I lung adenocarcinoma. Sequencing used peripheral blood, obtained before any cancer treatment. CDR3 nucleotides: TGTGCCACCAGGGGTTCTGGGGCCAACGTCCTGACTTTC. This translates into CATRGSGANVLTF.